A single TCR beta chain is shown here with its context. TCRdb re-called the PCR reads with MiXCR, one entry per CDR3 protein. There are hundreds of thousands of distinct CDR3 sequences in the sample; around 25% occur only once, and 0.75% to 0.8% lies in the top ten. The record originates from a study of molecular identifiers for immune sequencing clone quantification. This CDR3 has 14 residues. V was clipped by 1 base and J by 0 bases, with 8 bases between them. Looked up from germline, CDR1 is SGHDT and CDR2 is YYEEEE. Sequencing input: naive CD8+ T cells from blood, with Jurkat cell RNA spiked in. The subset here: FACS-sorted CD8+CD4-CCR7+CD45RA+ naive T cells. The chain joins TRBV5-6 to TRBJ2-7; D possibly corresponds to TRBD2 (5 bases). The TCR comes from a human donor in good health. Some libraries in this study had Jurkat cell RNA spiked in. The CDR3 DNA sequence: TGTGCCAGCAGCTTGTCTAGCAACTCCTACGAGCAGTACTTC. Protein sequence: CASSLSSNSYEQYF.